The 14 T cell receptor beta chains given below trace back to one sample, sequenced in a study of tumour-infiltrating T cells in Burkitt lymphoma (TCRdb year 2020). The library was generated by the immunoSEQ multiplex PCR assay. Drawn from immuneACCESS, this table holds only the in-frame rearrangements with V and J called that TCRdb kept. Clones are partly lost; checked studies trace under half to an unresolved V gene and leave the rest unexplained. Present in this sample are 13,000 to 15,000 clones, approximately 83% of which were seen just once. The ten largest clones take up roughly 1.4% of the sample. The source material was tumor tissue. The receptors were gathered from a human donor with diffuse large B-cell lymphoma.

This chain links TRBV6-5 with TRBJ1-3; D is unresolved. From germline, CDR1 is MNHEY and CDR2 SVGAGI. V was clipped by 8 bases and J by 0 bases, with 5 bases between them. CDR3 length: 12 amino acids. CDR3: CASGYSGNTIYF. DNA of the CDR3: TGTGCCAGCGGCTACTCTGGAAACACCATATATTTT.

The V gene is TRBV11-2, the J gene TRBJ1-2; 7 bases agree with TRBD1. This CDR3 spans 18 amino acids. V dropped 5 bases and J dropped 0; count of bases not matched to a gene: 15. Germline V CDR1 and CDR2: SGHAT, FQNNGV. CDR3 DNA: TGTGCCAGCAGCCTTCGACAGGGACCCCTTTATTCTAACTATGGCTACACCTTC. This gives the protein CASSLRQGPLYSNYGYTF.

This chain links TRBV13 with TRBJ2-7; TRBD2 agrees at 7 bases. The CDR3 spans 15 residues. CDR1 is PRHDT and CDR2 is FYEKMQ in the germline V gene (reference sequence). J gave up 5 bases and V 2 bases, and 9 bases lay outside the gene matches. CDR3 in DNA: TGTGCCAGCAGCTTAACAGGACTAGAAGGTCACGAGCAGTACTTC. This codes for CASSLTGLEGHEQYF.

This chain uses TRBV10-2 with TRBJ1-1; no definite D call. Trimming stripped 2 bases from V and 7 bases from J, with 8 bases between. The CDR3 has 12 residues. Per the germline V gene, CDR1 is WSHSY and CDR2 is SAAADI. The CDR3 coding sequence is TGCGCCAGCAGTGAGAGGGTCCTTGAAGCTTTCTTT. Residues: CASSERVLEAFF.

CDR3 nucleotides: TGTGCCAGCAGCTTAGGAGACAGGGGGGGGTATGGCTACACCTTC. It translates to CASSLGDRGGYGYTF. The chain joins TRBV7-2 to TRBJ1-2; 9 bases map to TRBD1. J lost 5 bases, V lost 1 base, and 5 bases had no gene match. The V gene's germline CDR1 is SGHTA and CDR2 FQGNSA. CDR3 length equals 15 residues.

This chain uses TRBV21-1 with TRBJ2-1; the D call in the table, TRBD1, was not verified against the DNA. TRBV21-1 is labeled a pseudogene. The CDR3 runs to 12 residues. DNA for the CDR3: TGTGCTACCCAACACTCCTACAATGAGCAGTTCTTC. It yields the protein CATQHSYNEQFF.

The V call is TRBV18, the J call TRBJ2-2; 9 nucleotides align to TRBD1. V was pared by 4 bases and J by 6 bases, with 3 bases of the junction left unmatched. This CDR3 contains 14 residues. Per germline, CDR1 KGHSH and CDR2 LQKENI. The CDR3 DNA follows: TGTGCCAGCTCACGGACAGGGGAGGCCGGGGAGCTGTTTTTT. This gives the protein CASSRTGEAGELFF.

This chain uses TRBV6-1 with TRBJ2-7; the D is unclear. Trimming took off 8 bases at V and 5 bases at J, with 16 bases between the two ends. Germline V gene data show CDR1 as MNHNS and CDR2 as SASEGT. CDR3 length: 13 residues. Written as DNA, the CDR3 is TGTGCCAGCCAACGGCGCTCCGTGGACGAGCAGTACTTC. Protein: CASQRRSVDEQYF.

The chain has TRBV5-1 and TRBJ2-2; the D is unclear. Germline V gene lookup returns CDR1 SGHRS and CDR2 YFSETQ. The ends were cut back, 5 bases at V and 0 bases at J, with 8 bases in the middle. The CDR3 has 14 amino acids. The CDR3 here is CASSGRTNTGELFF. The CDR3 nucleotides are TGCGCCAGCAGTGGACGGACGAACACCGGGGAGCTGTTTTTT.

DNA for the CDR3: TGCAGCGTTGAGCAGGGCAGGGGTTACACTGAAGCTTTCTTT. Its protein product is CSVEQGRGYTEAFF. V usage is TRBV29-1 and J usage is TRBJ1-1, with D perhaps TRBD1 (6 bases). This CDR3 contains 14 residues. V was cut by 3 bases and J by 3 bases, with 14 bases left in between. Germline-derived CDR1 and CDR2 are SQVTM and ANQGSEA.

V is TRBV6-5 and J is TRBJ1-2; weak D call: TRBD1 (5 bases). The CDR3 is made up of 15 amino acids. V dropped 0 bases and J dropped 0 bases, with 8 bases sitting between them. Germline lookup yields CDR1 MNHEY and CDR2 SVGAGI. This CDR3 is CASSYSGPSNYGYTF. CDR3 DNA sequence: TGTGCCAGCAGTTACTCGGGACCCTCTAACTATGGCTACACCTTC.

The chain uses TRBV16 and TRBJ1-1; TRBD1 matches 12 bases. V gave up 1 base and J gave up 5 bases; unmatched junction bases: 5. The CDR3 covers 16 residues. Germline V gene data show CDR1 as KGHSY and CDR2 as FQNENV. CDR3 bases: TGTGCCAGCAGCCAATGGGGACAGGGGGCGATGACTGAAGCTTTCTTT. Translated: CASSQWGQGAMTEAFF.

This clone was detected only once. This chain uses TRBV5-1 with TRBJ2-3; 10 bases map to TRBD2. This CDR3 region has 19 residues. Germline V CDR1 and CDR2: SGHRS, YFSETQ. The trim removed 4 bases at V and 0 bases at J, leaving 14 bases unmatched. CDR3 bases: TGCGCCAGCAGCCTATACTCCGGGACTAGCGTAACTAGCACAGATACGCAGTATTTT. Protein sequence: CASSLYSGTSVTSTDTQYF.

V gene TRBV4-2 combines with J gene TRBJ1-2, with a weak D call TRBD1 (6 bases). The ends were cut back, 4 bases at V and 4 bases at J, with 16 bases in the middle. CDR1 is LGHNA, CDR2 YNFKEQ, per germline. CDR3 length equals 15 residues. This CDR3 reads CASSPGAGEAYGYTF. CDR3 sequence (DNA): TGTGCCAGCAGCCCAGGGGCAGGGGAGGCCTATGGCTACACCTTC.